This T cell receptor (beta chain) was identified during a study of technical replicates of blood from a few donors. Assay used: immunoSEQ multiplex PCR; TCRdb lists only in-frame clones, some missing. The sample lists about 72,000 clones, 92% occurring once. The sequencing input was T cells isolated from PBMCs. This clonotype originated in a human donor in good health.

The DNA of the CDR3 is TGTGCCAGCAGCTTAGCAGGGGCGGAAGAGCAGTACTTC. Its protein product is CASSLAGAEEQYF. The J gene is TRBJ2-7, the V gene TRBV7-3; D is perhaps TRBD1 (6 bases). This CDR3 contains 13 residues. Germline V CDR1 and CDR2: SGHTA, FQGTGA. The ends were cut back, 2 bases at V and 7 bases at J, with 12 bases in the middle.